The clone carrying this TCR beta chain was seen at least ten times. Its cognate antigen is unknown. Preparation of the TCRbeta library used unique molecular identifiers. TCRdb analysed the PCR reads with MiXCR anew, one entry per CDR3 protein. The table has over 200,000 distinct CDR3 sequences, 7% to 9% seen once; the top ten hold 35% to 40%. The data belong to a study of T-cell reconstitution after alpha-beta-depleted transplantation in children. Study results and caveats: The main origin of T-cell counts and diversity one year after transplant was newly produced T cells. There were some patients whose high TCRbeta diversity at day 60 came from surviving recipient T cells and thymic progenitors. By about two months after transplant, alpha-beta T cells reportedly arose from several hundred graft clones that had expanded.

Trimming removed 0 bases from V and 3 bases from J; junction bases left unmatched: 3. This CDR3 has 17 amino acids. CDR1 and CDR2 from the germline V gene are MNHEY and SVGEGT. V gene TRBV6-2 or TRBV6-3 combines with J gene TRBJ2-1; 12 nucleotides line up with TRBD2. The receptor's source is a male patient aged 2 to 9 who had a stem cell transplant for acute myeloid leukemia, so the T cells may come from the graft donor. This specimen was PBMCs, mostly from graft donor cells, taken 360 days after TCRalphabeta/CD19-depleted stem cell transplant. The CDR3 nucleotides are TGTGCCAGCAGTTACTCAGTGGGACTAGCGGGCTACAATGAGCAGTTCTTC. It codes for CASSYSVGLAGYNEQFF.